This TCR beta chain comes out of a study of blood T cell repertoires in COVID-19 (dated by TCRdb to 2019 to 2021). For the wider study: Samples from collaborators originated in the United States, Italy and Spain and spanned both the acute and convalescent phases of COVID-19. The prospective study material was composed of cDNA or gDNA derived from T cells, B-cell-depleted T cells, or PBMCs. Subjects who had been exposed to COVID-19, were actively infected with it, or had recovered from it provided the deeply sampled blood TCRbeta repertoires that made up the dataset. The repertoires were released in a freely available public database meant as a resource for research on the immune response to SARS-CoV-2. The samples were drawn from the first 160 participants of the ongoing ImmuneRACE study and from under 1,500 subjects provided by 6 global collaborators. A de-identified subject ID, COVID-19 status, age in years and sex were almost always included in the sample metadata. Where HLA class I and class II types were available, the types were taken from metadata supplied by the sample provider, not from assay-based typing. What the research found in general, with its limitations: The quantity of clinical and demographic metadata differed by source and by participant and was supplied without curation.

The immunoSEQ Assay, a bias-controlled multiplex PCR, was used to amplify TCRbeta CDR3 regions from genomic DNA. The original methods were these. The number of nucleated cells in each sample was estimated from the amplification of reference gene primers within the assay. Sequence reads were collapsed and filtered to measure the absolute abundance of every unique TCRbeta CDR3 rearrangement. For each sample, productive Simpson clonality was calculated as the square root of Simpson's diversity index over productive rearrangements. TCRdb mirrors the immuneACCESS table, restricted to in-frame sequences. Some clones are absent from its copies; in checked studies, under half trace to an unresolved V gene, and the reason for the others is unknown. V, J and clone size are those of that table, while D and trimming were read from the DNA. For this sample the table gives around 86,000 clones, of which around 82% were detected only once. 12% of the sample is in the top ten clones.

Collaborating institutions collected whole blood in K2EDTA tubes following their own protocols. For TCRbeta analysis, collaborators shipped samples as frozen whole blood, isolated PBMCs, or DNA extracted from either of those sample types. Concerning this clone itself: Its cognate antigen has yet to be identified. No base-level quality is on record; no much larger clone is a single base apart.

V was cut back by 4 bases and J by 1 base, leaving a gap of 9 bases between them. The germline V gene specifies MNHEY as CDR1 and SVGEGT as CDR2. The CDR3 runs 14 amino acids, cysteine and phenylalanine included. This entry keeps only the CDR3 DNA: 42 bases, framed from base 1. This receptor was taken from a human donor in a cohort sampled during active COVID-19. Recombination connected TRBV6-2 or TRBV6-3 to TRBJ2-3; possibly the D gene is TRBD2, per 5 matching bases. Material: peripheral blood. In nucleotide form, the sequence is TGTGCCAGCAGTTCCTGGCGGGGCACAGATACGCAGTATTTT. Its translation is CASSSWRGTDTQYF.